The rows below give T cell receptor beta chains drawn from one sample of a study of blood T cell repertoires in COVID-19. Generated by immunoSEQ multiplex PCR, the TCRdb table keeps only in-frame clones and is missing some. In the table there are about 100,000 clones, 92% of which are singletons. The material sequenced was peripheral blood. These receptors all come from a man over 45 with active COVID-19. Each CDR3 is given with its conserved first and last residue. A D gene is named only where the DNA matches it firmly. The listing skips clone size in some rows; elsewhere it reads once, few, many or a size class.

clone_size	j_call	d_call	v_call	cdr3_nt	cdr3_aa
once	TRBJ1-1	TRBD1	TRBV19	TGTGCCAGTAGTACTCTAGACAGGGGCCTGAACACTGAAGCTTTCTTT	CASSTLDRGLNTEAFF
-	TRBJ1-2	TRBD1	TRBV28	TGTGCCAGCAGTCTACAACAGGGGAGTGCCTACACCTTC	CASSLQQGSAYTF
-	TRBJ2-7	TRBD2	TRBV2	TGTGCCAGCAGTTTTGAGCGGGGGGTACACTACGAGCAGTACTTC	CASSFERGVHYEQYF
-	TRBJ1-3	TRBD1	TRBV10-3	TGTGCCATCAGCCGGACAGGGGGTGGAAACACCATATATTTT	CAISRTGGGNTIYF
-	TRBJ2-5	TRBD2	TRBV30	TGTGCCTGGAGTCTCTCTAGCGGGAGGGCCGCCCTTAGTGAGACCCAGTACTTC	CAWSLSSGRAALSETQYF
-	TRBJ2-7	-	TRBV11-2	TGTGCCAGCAGCTTAGGGAGCGGGTCCTCCTACGAGCAGTACTTC	CASSLGSGSSYEQYF
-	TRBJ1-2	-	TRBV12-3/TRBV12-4	TGTGCCAGCTACAGGGTTTCTGGCTACACCTTC	CASYRVSGYTF
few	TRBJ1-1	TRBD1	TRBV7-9	TGTGCCAGCAGCTCAGCGAACATTTACAGGGGTGGCACTGAAGCTTTCTTT	CASSSANIYRGGTEAFF
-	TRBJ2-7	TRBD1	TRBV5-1	TGCGCCAGCAGGACAGGGGACAGCTCCTACGAGCAGTACTTC	CASRTGDSSYEQYF
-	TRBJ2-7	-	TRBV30	TGTGCCTGGAGTTACGGCGGAATCTCCTACGAGCAGTACTTC	CAWSYGGISYEQYF
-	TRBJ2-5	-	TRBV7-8	TGTGCCAGCAGACTGGACAGAGGGGAGACCCAGTACTTC	CASRLDRGETQYF
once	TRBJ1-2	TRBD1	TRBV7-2	TGTGCCAGCAGCTCACCGTCAGGACAGGGTTGGGGCTACTATGGCTACACCTTC	CASSSPSGQGWGYYGYTF
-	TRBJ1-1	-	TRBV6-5	TGTGCCAGCAGGCCCGGTTTCATGAACACTGAAGCTTTCTTT	CASRPGFMNTEAFF
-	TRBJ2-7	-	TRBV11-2	TGTGCCAGCAGCTTAGGCCCCCATGACAGGCGCAGCTCCTACGAGCAGTACTTC	CASSLGPHDRRSSYEQYF
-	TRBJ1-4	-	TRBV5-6	TGTGCCAGCAGCTCTTTGGCGGGGAAGACTAATGAAAAACTGTTTTTT	CASSSLAGKTNEKLFF
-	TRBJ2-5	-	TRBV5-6	TGTGCCAGCAGTGAGGGAGAGACCCAGTACTTC	CASSEGETQYF
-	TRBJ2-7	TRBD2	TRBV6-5	TGTGCCTCGGGACTAGCGGCCCACTACGAGCAGTACTTC	CASGLAAHYEQYF
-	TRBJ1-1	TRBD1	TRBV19	TGTGCCTCAGGACAGGGAATGAACACTGAAGCTTTCTTT	CASGQGMNTEAFF
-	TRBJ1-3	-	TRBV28	TGTGCCAGCAGTTTATCCGCCCAGGGGGGAAACACCATATATTTT	CASSLSAQGGNTIYF
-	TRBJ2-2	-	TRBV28	TGTGCCAGCAGCTCGACAGGGAACACCGGGGAGCTGTTTTTT	CASSSTGNTGELFF
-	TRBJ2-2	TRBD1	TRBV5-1	TGCGCCAGCAGCTTCGGACAGGTTTGGAACACCGGGGAGCTGTTTTTT	CASSFGQVWNTGELFF
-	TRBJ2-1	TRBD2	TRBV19	TGTGCCAGTAATCCGGGACTAGCGGGACGTGGGGCGGGCAATGAGCAGTTCTTC	CASNPGLAGRGAGNEQFF
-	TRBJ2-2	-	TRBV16	TGTGCCAGCAGCCAAGCCTACGGGGGGCCTAACGGGGAGCTGTTTTTT	CASSQAYGGPNGELFF
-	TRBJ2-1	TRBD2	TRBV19	TGTGCCAGCGCGGGAGGGGCATACAATGAGCAGTTCTTC	CASAGGAYNEQFF
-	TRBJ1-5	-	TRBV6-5	TGTGCCAGCAGTTACTCGGGGCCTCAGCCCCAGCATTTT	CASSYSGPQPQHF
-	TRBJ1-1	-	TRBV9	TGTGCCAGCAGCGTAGCGGAGGGGCGCACTGAAGCTTTCTTT	CASSVAEGRTEAFF
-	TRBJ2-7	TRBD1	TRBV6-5	TGTGCCAGCAGTTACTCGCCGGGACAGACCTACGAGCAGTACTTC	CASSYSPGQTYEQYF
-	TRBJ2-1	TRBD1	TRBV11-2	TGTGCCAGCAGCTCCTATCGCCGGGGACAGGGGGAGGGCTACAATGAGCAGTTCTTC	CASSSYRRGQGEGYNEQFF
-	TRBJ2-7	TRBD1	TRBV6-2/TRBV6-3	TGTGCCAGCAGTCAGGGACAGGGGATTCCCTACGAGCAGTACTTC	CASSQGQGIPYEQYF
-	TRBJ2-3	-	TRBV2	TGTGCCAACGACAGGCGGAAGGATACGCAGTATTTT	CANDRRKDTQYF
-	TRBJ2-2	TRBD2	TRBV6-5	TGTGCCAGCAGTTCTCTAGCGGGAGCCGGGGAGCTGTTTTTT	CASSSLAGAGELFF
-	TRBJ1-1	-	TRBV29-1	TGCAGCGCATTATTGAACACTGAAGCTTTCTTT	CSALLNTEAFF
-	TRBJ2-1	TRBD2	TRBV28	TGTGCCAGCAGCTTAGCGGGAACGGGCAATGAGCAGTTCTTC	CASSLAGTGNEQFF
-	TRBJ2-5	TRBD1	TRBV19	TGTGCCAGTAGTCCCTGGACAGGGGTAGAGACCCAGTACTTC	CASSPWTGVETQYF
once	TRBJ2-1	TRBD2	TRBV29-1	TGCAGCGTTCCGGGACTAGCTGAACATGAGCAGTTCTTC	CSVPGLAEHEQFF
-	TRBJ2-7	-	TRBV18	TGTGCCAGCTCACCACCGGGGGGAGTAAGGTACGAGCAGTACTTC	CASSPPGGVRYEQYF
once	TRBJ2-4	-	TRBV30	TGTGCCTGGAGTGTTTCCGGGAGTTACATTCAGTACTTC	CAWSVSGSYIQYF
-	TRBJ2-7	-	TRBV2	TGTGCCACCCGGATGGACAGAGCCTACGAGCAGTACTTC	CATRMDRAYEQYF
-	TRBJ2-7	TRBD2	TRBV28	TGTGCCAGCAGTTTACGTAGCGGGAGGGATCTCTCCTACGAGCAGTACTTC	CASSLRSGRDLSYEQYF
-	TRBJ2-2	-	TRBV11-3	TGTGCCAGCAGCTTAAACAAAGCCGGGGAGCTGTTTTTT	CASSLNKAGELFF
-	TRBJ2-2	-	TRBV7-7	TGTGCTAGCAGCTCAACGAGATCGGGGGAGCTGTTTTTT	CASSSTRSGELFF
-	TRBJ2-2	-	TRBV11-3	TGTGCCAGCAGCTTTCAGCAGGGGAACACCGGGGAGCTGTTTTTT	CASSFQQGNTGELFF
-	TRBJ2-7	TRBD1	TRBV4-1	TGCGCCAGCAGCCAAGGAGGACAGGGGGCGTCCGAGCAGTACTTC	CASSQGGQGASEQYF
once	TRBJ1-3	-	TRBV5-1	TGCGCCAGCAGCCCCGGACAGTATTTGGCTGGAAACACCATATATTTT	CASSPGQYLAGNTIYF
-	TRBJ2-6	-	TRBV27	TGTGCCAGTACAGGGCCTGGGGCCAACGTCCTGACTTTC	CASTGPGANVLTF
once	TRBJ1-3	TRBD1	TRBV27	TGTGCCAGCAGTTTTTCAGGGGGATCTGGAAACACCATATATTTT	CASSFSGGSGNTIYF